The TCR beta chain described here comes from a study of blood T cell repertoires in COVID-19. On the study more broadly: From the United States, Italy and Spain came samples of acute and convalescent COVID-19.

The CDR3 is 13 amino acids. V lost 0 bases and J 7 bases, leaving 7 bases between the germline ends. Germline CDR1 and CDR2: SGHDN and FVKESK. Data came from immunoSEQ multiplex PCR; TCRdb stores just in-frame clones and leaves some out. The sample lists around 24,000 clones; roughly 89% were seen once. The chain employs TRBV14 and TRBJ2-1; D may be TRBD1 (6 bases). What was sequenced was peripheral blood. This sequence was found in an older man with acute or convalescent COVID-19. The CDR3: CASSQDRGNEQFF. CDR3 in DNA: TGTGCCAGCAGCCAAGACAGGGGTAATGAGCAGTTCTTC.